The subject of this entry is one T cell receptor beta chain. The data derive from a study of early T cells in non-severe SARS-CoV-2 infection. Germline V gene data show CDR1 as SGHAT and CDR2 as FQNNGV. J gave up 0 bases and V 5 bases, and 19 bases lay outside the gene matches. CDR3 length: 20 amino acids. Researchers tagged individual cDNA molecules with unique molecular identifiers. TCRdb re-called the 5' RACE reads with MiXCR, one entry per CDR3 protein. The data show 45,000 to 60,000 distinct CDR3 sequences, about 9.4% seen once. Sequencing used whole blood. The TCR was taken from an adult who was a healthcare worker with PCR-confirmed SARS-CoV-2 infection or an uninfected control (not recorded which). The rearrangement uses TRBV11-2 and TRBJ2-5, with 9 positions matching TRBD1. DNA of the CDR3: TGTGCCAGCAGCGGGAGGACCGGGACAGGGAGAGTGGGGTACCAAGAGACCCAGTACTTC. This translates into CASSGRTGTGRVGYQETQYF.